A single T cell receptor beta chain is shown here with its context. The sample is drawn from a study of T cell changes during pregnancy in multiple sclerosis. The assay was immunoSEQ multiplex PCR, and TCRdb's table has in-frame clones only and misses some. The sample comprises some 34,000 clones, about 92% of which are singletons, and approximately 0.41% rests with the top ten. This clonotype originated in a female donor in good health, enrolled as a control in a pregnancy study. Sample: CD4+ T cells from peripheral blood mononuclear cells, taken in the third trimester of pregnancy.

Written as DNA, the CDR3 is TGTGCCAGCAGGGCGGGCCTCAATAGCAATCAGCCCCAGCATTTT. Protein product: CASRAGLNSNQPQHF. The rearrangement links TRBV11-2 to TRBJ1-5; D not resolved. Trimming took 6 bases from V and 0 from J, leaving 12 bases between them. The CDR3 has 15 amino acids. Germline CDR1 reads SGHAT; CDR2 reads FQNNGV.